The rows below give T cell receptor beta chains drawn from one sample of a study of blood T cell repertoires in COVID-19. Profiling relied on immunoSEQ multiplex PCR, and the TCRdb table lists in-frame clones only, not all of them. In the table there are about 190,000 clones, approximately 80% of which are singletons. Sequencing was done on a sample of peripheral blood. These receptors all stem from a man aged 45-65 years who had recovered from COVID-19. The CDR3 runs from the conserved cysteine through the conserved F or W. Fields, in order: CDR3 DNA, CDR3 protein, V gene, clone size, D gene, J gene. D genes are given only for firm matches. Clone size is given for some rows only: seen once, a few or many times, or a class if the clone is expanded.

TGCGCCAGCAGCTTGGGGCCGGGACAGGGGAGCAATTCACCCCTCCACTTT | CASSLGPGQGSNSPLHF | TRBV5-1 | - | TRBD1 | TRBJ1-6
TGTGCCAGCAGTGATCAGGGCCAGCCTGGAAACACCATATATTTT | CASSDQGQPGNTIYF | TRBV6-1 | - | - | TRBJ1-3
TGTGCCTGGAGTGCAGGGACTAGCGGGAGGGCCTATTACAATGAGCAGTTCTTC | CAWSAGTSGRAYYNEQFF | TRBV30 | - | TRBD2 | TRBJ2-1
TGTGCCAGCCTGACAGACGTGAACACTGAAGCTTTCTTT | CASLTDVNTEAFF | TRBV2 | - | - | TRBJ1-1
TGTGCCAGCAGCCCAGGACCCTCTAGCACAGAAACCTTATTT | CASSPGPSSTETLF | TRBV7-7 | - | - | TRBJ2-3
TGTGCCAGCAGCCTGTACAAGAACACTGAAGCTTTCTTT | CASSLYKNTEAFF | TRBV7-2 | - | - | TRBJ1-1
TGTGCCAGCAGCGTAGGAGCGGTGAAAGAGACCCAGTACTTC | CASSVGAVKETQYF | TRBV9 | - | - | TRBJ2-5
TGTGCCAGCAGTCGGACGGAGGACGGCTACACCTTC | CASSRTEDGYTF | TRBV6-2/TRBV6-3 | - | - | TRBJ1-2
TGTGCCAGCAAAGTAGACAGTACAACTAATGAAAAACTGTTTTTT | CASKVDSTTNEKLFF | TRBV2 | - | - | TRBJ1-4
TGTGCCAGCAGCTCCCCAACAGCGGGAGCAACGGCTTACGAGCAGTACTTC | CASSSPTAGATAYEQYF | TRBV7-3 | - | TRBD2 | TRBJ2-7
TGTGCCAGCAGCTTAGAGCCAGGTTTTAATGAAAAACTGTTTTTT | CASSLEPGFNEKLFF | TRBV7-9 | - | - | TRBJ1-4
TGTGCCACCAGTGATTTGTTTCAGGGGATAAGCTCCTATAATTCACCCCTCCACTTT | CATSDLFQGISSYNSPLHF | TRBV24-1 | - | - | TRBJ1-6
TGCAGTGCGAGGAAACAGGGTGAAGCTTTCTTT | CSARKQGEAFF | TRBV20-1 | - | - | TRBJ1-1
TGCGCCAGCAGCCCAGCCTGGGCGGGAGATAATACCGGGGAGCTGTTTTTT | CASSPAWAGDNTGELFF | TRBV5-1 | - | TRBD2 | TRBJ2-2
TGTGCCAGCCGGACAGGAATTAGCACAGATACGCAGTATTTT | CASRTGISTDTQYF | TRBV6-5 | - | TRBD1 | TRBJ2-3
TGTGCCAGCAGTTCTACCGGGACAGCAAACACTGAAGCTTTCTTT | CASSSTGTANTEAFF | TRBV6-5 | - | TRBD1 | TRBJ1-1
TGTGCCAGCAACCCAAAAGGGAGGACCTCCTACAATGAGCAGTTCTTC | CASNPKGRTSYNEQFF | TRBV5-6 | few | - | TRBJ2-1
TGTGCCAGCAGTTTAAGGTCCCCAGGGGGCCCAGGGGAAAATTCACCCCTCCACTTT | CASSLRSPGGPGENSPLHF | TRBV27 | - | TRBD1 | TRBJ1-6
TGTGCCAGCAGCCCGAGGCAGGGGGCGACCGGGGAGCTGTTTTTT | CASSPRQGATGELFF | TRBV5-5 | - | TRBD1 | TRBJ2-2
TGCGCCAGCAGCTTGTTGGGGGAGGCCCATCAGCCCCAGCATTTT | CASSLLGEAHQPQHF | TRBV5-1 | - | - | TRBJ1-5
TGTGCCAGCAGCTTATCTAGCGGGTGGGTTTCCGACAATGCTCAGTTCTTC | CASSLSSGWVSDNAQFF | TRBV7-3 | - | TRBD2 | TRBJ2-1
TGTGCCAGCAGCCCGCGGGGAGAGACCCAGTACTTC | CASSPRGETQYF | TRBV5-6 | - | - | TRBJ2-5
TGTGCCAGCGAGGGGGCTAGCTATGGCTACACCTTC | CASEGASYGYTF | TRBV12-3/TRBV12-4 | few | TRBD1 | TRBJ1-2
TGTGCCTGGAGTGTAAAGCTAGCGGGAAGTTACGAGCAGTACTTC | CAWSVKLAGSYEQYF | TRBV30 | - | TRBD2 | TRBJ2-7
TGTGCCAGCAGCCCCAACGGGGTAGTTGGGGAAAAACTGTTTTTT | CASSPNGVVGEKLFF | TRBV11-2 | - | - | TRBJ1-4
TGTGCCAGCAGTACGAGAGGGAGCGGGAGAACAGATACGCAGTATTTT | CASSTRGSGRTDTQYF | TRBV6-6 | - | TRBD2 | TRBJ2-3
TGTGCCAGCAGTTACTCGGGGACAGGGTGGGGCACCGGGGAGCTGTTTTTT | CASSYSGTGWGTGELFF | TRBV6-2/TRBV6-3 | few | TRBD1 | TRBJ2-2
TGTGCCAGCAGTCCTTCCCTTAGACAGGCCGGGGCCCAGCATTTT | CASSPSLRQAGAQHF | TRBV27 | once | - | TRBJ1-5
TGTGCCAGCACCCGAACTTTTGGGGCCAACGTCCTGACTTTC | CASTRTFGANVLTF | TRBV5-8 | - | - | TRBJ2-6
TGTGCCAGTAGTCCTCAAAGGGGTACAACTTACAATGAGCAGTTCTTC | CASSPQRGTTYNEQFF | TRBV19 | - | - | TRBJ2-1
TGTGCCAGCAAAGAGGGAGGGGCCTACGAGCAGTACTTC | CASKEGGAYEQYF | TRBV28 | - | TRBD2 | TRBJ2-7
TGTGCCAGCAGTCCCTCTAGGGAGACCCAGTACTTC | CASSPSRETQYF | TRBV3-1/TRBV3-2 | - | - | TRBJ2-5
TGTGCCAGCAGTTACTCTCGTACTAGCGGGAGTTACGAGCAGTACTTC | CASSYSRTSGSYEQYF | TRBV6-2/TRBV6-3 | - | TRBD2 | TRBJ2-7
TGTGCCAGCAGCGCGGACCGGGACTCATACAATGAGCAGTTCTTC | CASSADRDSYNEQFF | TRBV2 | - | - | TRBJ2-1
TGTGCCAGCAGTGACCCTATCCAAGAGACCCAGTACTTC | CASSDPIQETQYF | TRBV25-1 | - | - | TRBJ2-5
TGTGCCTGGAGTGTATATGGGAGCGATGAAAAACTGTTTTTT | CAWSVYGSDEKLFF | TRBV30 | - | - | TRBJ1-4
TGTGCCAGCAGCGAAGCCGGGACAAACACCGGGGAGCTGTTTTTT | CASSEAGTNTGELFF | TRBV7-3 | - | - | TRBJ2-2
TGTGCCAGCAAAAACAGGGGAGAAGCTTTCTTT | CASKNRGEAFF | TRBV12-3/TRBV12-4 | - | TRBD1 | TRBJ1-1
TGTGCCAGCAGTCTGTCTAGCGATGGGCAGTTCTTC | CASSLSSDGQFF | TRBV3-1/TRBV3-2 | once | - | TRBJ2-1
TGTGCCAGCAAGGGTCGGACAGGGGGCTCGGTGGGAAACACCATATATTTT | CASKGRTGGSVGNTIYF | TRBV28 | - | TRBD1 | TRBJ1-3
TGTGCCAGCATAAGGCCCCCTCGGGACAGGGGTTACGAGCAGTACTTC | CASIRPPRDRGYEQYF | TRBV7-3 | - | TRBD1 | TRBJ2-7
TGTGCCAGCAGCTTGGGAGAGCCTTATGGCTACACCTTC | CASSLGEPYGYTF | TRBV7-2 | - | - | TRBJ1-2
TGTGCCAGCAGCGTAGCCGACCGGGTATCCTACGAGCAGTACTTC | CASSVADRVSYEQYF | TRBV9 | - | - | TRBJ2-7
TGTGCCAGCAGCCAGACAGGGGGTAATTCACCCCTCCACTTT | CASSQTGGNSPLHF | TRBV7-9 | few | TRBD1 | TRBJ1-6
TGTGCCAGCAGCTTAGGTTCTAGCGGGAAACAAGAGACCCAGTACTTC | CASSLGSSGKQETQYF | TRBV7-2 | few | TRBD2 | TRBJ2-5
TGCAGCGTTGAAGATCTTACTAGCCAAATCTTC | CSVEDLTSQIF | TRBV29-1 | - | - | TRBJ2-1